This T cell receptor beta chain was sequenced in a study of blood T cell repertoires in COVID-19. Some clones are missing from TCRdb's copy, which holds only in-frame ones; the method was immunoSEQ multiplex PCR. The data hold 95,000 to 150,000 clones, with approximately 81% observed a single time. V was trimmed by 2 bases and J by 2 bases, leaving 7 bases between them. CDR1 is SGHNT, CDR2 YYREEE, per germline (reference sequence). CDR3 length: 13 residues. The sequencing sample was made of peripheral blood. This chain links TRBV5-4 with TRBJ2-5; a possible D gene is TRBD1 (6 bases). The receptor's source is a woman of 80 years or more with acute or convalescent COVID-19. CDR3 loop: CASSFGQQETQYF. CDR3 coding DNA: TGTGCCAGCAGCTTCGGACAGCAAGAGACCCAGTACTTC.